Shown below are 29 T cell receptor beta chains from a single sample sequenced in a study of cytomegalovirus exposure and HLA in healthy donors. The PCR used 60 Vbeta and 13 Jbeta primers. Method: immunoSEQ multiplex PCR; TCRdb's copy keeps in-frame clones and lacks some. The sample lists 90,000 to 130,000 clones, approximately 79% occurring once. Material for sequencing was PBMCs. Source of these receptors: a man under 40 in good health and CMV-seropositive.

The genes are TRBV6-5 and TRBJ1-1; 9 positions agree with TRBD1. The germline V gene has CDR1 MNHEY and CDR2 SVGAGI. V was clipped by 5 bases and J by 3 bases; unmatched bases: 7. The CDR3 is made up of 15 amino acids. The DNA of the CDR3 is TGTGCCAGCAGTAAAACAGGGGGCGCGTACACTGAAGCTTTCTTT. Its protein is CASSKTGGAYTEAFF.

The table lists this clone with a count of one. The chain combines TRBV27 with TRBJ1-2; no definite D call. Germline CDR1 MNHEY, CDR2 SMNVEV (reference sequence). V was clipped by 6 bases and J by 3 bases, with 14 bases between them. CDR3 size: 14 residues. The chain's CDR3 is CASSESGDYYGYTF. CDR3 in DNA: TGTGCCAGCAGCGAATCCGGGGATTACTATGGCTACACCTTC.

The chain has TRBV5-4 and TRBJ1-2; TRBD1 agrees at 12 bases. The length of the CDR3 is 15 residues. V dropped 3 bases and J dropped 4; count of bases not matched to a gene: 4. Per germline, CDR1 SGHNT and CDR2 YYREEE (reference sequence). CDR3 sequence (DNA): TGTGCCAGCAGCTGGGACAGGGGGCATGGCTATGGCTACACCTTC. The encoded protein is CASSWDRGHGYGYTF.

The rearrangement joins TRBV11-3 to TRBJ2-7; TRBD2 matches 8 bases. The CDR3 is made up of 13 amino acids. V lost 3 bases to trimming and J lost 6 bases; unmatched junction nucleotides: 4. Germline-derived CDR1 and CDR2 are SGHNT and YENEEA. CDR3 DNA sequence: TGTGCCAGCAGCTTTGGACTAGCTGGCGAGCAGTACTTC. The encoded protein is CASSFGLAGEQYF.

CDR3: CASSQRLAGGAGGEETQYF. Written as DNA, the CDR3 is TGCGCCAGCAGCCAACGACTAGCGGGGGGGGCCGGGGGCGAAGAGACCCAGTACTTC. This rearrangement joins TRBV4-1 to TRBJ2-5; TRBD2 matches at 14 bases. This CDR3 is built from 19 residues. With V trimmed by 2 bases and J by 3 bases, 11 bases remained unmatched. Germline V lookup: CDR1 MGHRA, CDR2 YSYEKL.

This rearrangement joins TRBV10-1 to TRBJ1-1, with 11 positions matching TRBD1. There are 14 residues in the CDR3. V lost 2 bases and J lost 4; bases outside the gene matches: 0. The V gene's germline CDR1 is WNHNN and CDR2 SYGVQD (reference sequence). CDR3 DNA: TGCGCCAGCAGTGAGGGGACAGGGGGCACTGAAGCTTTCTTT. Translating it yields CASSEGTGGTEAFF.

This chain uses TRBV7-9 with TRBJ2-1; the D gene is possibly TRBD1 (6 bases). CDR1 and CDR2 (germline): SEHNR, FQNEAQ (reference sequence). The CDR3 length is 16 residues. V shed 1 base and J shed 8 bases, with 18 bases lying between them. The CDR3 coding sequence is TGTGCCAGCAGCTTAGGTACCGGGACACCGGTGGATGAGCAGTTCTTC. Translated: CASSLGTGTPVDEQFF. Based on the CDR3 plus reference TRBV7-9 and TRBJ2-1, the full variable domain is DTGVSQNPRHKITKRGQNVTFRCDPISEHNRLYWYRQTLGQGPEFLTYFQNEAQLEKSRLLSDRFSAERPKGSFSTLEIQRTEQGDSAMYLCASSLGTGTPVDEQFFGPGTRLTVL.

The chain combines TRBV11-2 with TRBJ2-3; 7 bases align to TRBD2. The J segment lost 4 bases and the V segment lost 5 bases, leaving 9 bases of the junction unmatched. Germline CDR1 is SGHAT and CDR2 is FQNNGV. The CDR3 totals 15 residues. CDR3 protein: CASSGRVLASDTQYF. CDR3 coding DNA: TGTGCCAGCAGCGGTAGGGTACTAGCGTCAGATACGCAGTATTTT.

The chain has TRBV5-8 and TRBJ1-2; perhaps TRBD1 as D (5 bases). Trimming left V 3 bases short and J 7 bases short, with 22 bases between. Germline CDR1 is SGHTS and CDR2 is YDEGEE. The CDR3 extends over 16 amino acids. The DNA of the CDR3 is TGTGCCAGCAGCTCCCTGGGGCTCCAGGGCTGGGGTGGCTACACCTTC. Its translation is CASSSLGLQGWGGYTF.

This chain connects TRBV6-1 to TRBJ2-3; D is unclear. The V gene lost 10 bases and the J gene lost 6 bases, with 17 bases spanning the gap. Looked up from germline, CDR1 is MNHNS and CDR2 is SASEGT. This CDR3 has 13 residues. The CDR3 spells CATEPIVEDTQYF. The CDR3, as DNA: TGTGCCACCGAACCCATAGTGGAGGATACGCAGTATTTT.

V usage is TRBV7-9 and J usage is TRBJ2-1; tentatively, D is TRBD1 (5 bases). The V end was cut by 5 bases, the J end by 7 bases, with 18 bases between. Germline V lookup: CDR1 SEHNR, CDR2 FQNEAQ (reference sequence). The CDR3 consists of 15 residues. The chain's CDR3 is CASSLPTDLGNEQFF. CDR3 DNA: TGTGCCAGCAGCCTCCCGACAGATCTGGGGAATGAGCAGTTCTTC.

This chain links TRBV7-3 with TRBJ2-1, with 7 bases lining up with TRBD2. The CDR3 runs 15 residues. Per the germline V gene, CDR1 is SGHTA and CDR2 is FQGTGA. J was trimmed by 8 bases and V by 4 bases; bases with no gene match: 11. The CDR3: CASSSPGEGVDEQFF. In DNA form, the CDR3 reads TGTGCCAGCAGCTCGCCGGGGGAGGGAGTGGATGAGCAGTTCTTC.

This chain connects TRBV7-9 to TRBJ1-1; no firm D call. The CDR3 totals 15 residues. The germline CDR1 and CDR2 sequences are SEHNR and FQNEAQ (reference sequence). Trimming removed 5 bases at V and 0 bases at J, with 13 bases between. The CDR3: CASSGPPVMNTEAFF. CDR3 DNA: TGTGCCAGCAGCGGGCCACCGGTCATGAACACTGAAGCTTTCTTT.

CDR3 sequence reads: CASSIGLGAGTEAFF. CDR3 nucleotide sequence: TGTGCCAGTAGTATAGGCTTGGGCGCGGGCACTGAAGCTTTCTTT. The chain links TRBV19 to TRBJ1-1; D not resolved. Per germline, CDR1 LNHDA and CDR2 SQIVND (reference sequence). The V end lost 1 base, the J end lost 4 bases, and 13 bases lay between the germline ends. This CDR3 spans 15 amino acids.

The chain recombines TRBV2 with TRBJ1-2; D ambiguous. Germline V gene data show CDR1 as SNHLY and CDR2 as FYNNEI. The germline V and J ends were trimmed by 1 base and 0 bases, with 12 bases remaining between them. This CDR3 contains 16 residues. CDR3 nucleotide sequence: TGTGCCAGCAGTGAAGGCACTCTTAACGCTAACTATGGCTACACCTTC. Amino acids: CASSEGTLNANYGYTF.

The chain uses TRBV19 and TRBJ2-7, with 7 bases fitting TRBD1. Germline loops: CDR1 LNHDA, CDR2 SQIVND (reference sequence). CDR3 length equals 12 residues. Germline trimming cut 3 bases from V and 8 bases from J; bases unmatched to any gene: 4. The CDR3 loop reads CASSIIQGQQYF. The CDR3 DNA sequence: TGTGCCAGTAGTATCATACAGGGGCAGCAGTACTTC.

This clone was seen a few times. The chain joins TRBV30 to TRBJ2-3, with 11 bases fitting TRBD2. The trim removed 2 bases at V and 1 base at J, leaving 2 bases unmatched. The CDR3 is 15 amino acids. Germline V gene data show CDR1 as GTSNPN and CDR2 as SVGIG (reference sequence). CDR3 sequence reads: CAWSILAGGTDTQYF. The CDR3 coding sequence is TGTGCCTGGAGTATACTAGCGGGGGGCACAGATACGCAGTATTTT.

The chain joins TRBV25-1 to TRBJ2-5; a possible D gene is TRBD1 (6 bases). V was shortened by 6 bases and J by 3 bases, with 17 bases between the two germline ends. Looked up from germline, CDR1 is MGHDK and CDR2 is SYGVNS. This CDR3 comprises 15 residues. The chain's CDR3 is CASRESLAGEETQYF. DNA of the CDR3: TGTGCCAGCAGGGAAAGTCTCGCAGGGGAAGAGACCCAGTACTTC.

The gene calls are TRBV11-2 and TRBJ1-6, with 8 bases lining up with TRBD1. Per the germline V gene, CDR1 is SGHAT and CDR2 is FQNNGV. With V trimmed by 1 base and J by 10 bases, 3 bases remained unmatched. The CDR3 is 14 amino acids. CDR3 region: CASSLGTGGSPLHF. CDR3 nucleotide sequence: TGTGCCAGCAGCTTAGGTACAGGGGGATCACCCCTCCACTTT. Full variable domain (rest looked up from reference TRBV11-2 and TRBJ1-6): EAGVAQSPRYKIIEKRQSVAFWCNPISGHATLYWYQQILGQGPKLLIQFQNNGVVDDSQLPKDRFSAERLKGVDSTLKIQPAKLEDSAVYLCASSLGTGGSPLHFGNGTRLTVT.

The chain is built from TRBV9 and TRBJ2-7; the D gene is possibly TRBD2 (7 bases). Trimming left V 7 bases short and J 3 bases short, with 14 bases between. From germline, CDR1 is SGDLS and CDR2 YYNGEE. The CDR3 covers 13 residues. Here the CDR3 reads CASGGGPVYEQYF. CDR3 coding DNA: TGTGCCAGCGGGGGGGGGCCCGTCTACGAGCAGTACTTC.

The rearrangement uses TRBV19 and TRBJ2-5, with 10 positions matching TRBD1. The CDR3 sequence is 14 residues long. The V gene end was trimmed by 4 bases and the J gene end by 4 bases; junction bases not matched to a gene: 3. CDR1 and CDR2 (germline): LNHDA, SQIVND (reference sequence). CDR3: CASSTDRGGETQYF. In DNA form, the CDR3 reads TGTGCCAGTAGTACGGACAGGGGGGGAGAGACCCAGTACTTC.

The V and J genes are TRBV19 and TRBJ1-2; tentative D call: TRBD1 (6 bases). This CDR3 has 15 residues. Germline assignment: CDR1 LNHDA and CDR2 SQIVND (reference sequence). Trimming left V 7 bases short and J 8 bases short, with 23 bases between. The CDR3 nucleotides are TGTGCCAGTACCAGGACAGCCCTCGTCGAAAGAGGCTACACCTTC. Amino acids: CASTRTALVERGYTF.

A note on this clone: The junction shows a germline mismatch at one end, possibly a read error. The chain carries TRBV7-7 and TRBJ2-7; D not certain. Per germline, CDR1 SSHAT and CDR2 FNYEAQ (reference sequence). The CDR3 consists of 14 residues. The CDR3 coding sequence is TGTGCTAGCAGCCCATTTATCAGTGCCCCCGAGCAGTACTTC. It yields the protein CASSPFISAPEQYF.

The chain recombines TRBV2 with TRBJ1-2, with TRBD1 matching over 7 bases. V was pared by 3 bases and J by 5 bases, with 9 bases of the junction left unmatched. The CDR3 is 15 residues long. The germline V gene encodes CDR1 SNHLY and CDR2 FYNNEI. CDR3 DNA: TGTGCCAGCAGTGACATTGTGACAGGGAGGTATGGCTACACCTTC. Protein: CASSDIVTGRYGYTF.

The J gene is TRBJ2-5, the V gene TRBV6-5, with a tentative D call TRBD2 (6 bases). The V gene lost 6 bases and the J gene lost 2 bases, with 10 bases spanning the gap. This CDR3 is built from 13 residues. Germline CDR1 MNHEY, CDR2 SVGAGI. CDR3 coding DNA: TGTGCCAGCAGCCGGGGACTTCAAGAGACCCAGTACTTC. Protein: CASSRGLQETQYF.

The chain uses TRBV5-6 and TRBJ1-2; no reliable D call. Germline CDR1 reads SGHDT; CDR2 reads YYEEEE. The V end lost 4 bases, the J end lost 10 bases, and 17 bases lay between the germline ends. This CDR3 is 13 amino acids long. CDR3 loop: CASSPVLWTPYTF. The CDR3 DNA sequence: TGTGCCAGCAGCCCAGTTTTATGGACTCCCTACACCTTC.

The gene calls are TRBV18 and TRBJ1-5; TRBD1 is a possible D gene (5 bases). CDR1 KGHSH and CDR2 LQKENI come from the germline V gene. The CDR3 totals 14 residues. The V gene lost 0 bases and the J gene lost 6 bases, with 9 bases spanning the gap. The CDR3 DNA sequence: TGTGCCAGCTCACCACCGGGGGAGGCTCAGCCCCAGCATTTT. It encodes CASSPPGEAQPQHF.

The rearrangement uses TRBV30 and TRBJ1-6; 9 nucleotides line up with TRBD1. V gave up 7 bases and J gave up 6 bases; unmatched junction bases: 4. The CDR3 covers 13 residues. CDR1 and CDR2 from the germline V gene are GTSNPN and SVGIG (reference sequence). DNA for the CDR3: TGTGCCTTCCGGGACAGGGTTAATTCACCCCTCCACTTT. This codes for CAFRDRVNSPLHF.

This CDR3 reads CASSFHRRGGELFF. The CDR3 DNA is TGTGCCAGCAGCTTTCACCGGAGGGGCGGGGAGCTGTTTTTT. The V gene is TRBV7-2, the J gene TRBJ2-2, with D tentatively TRBD2 (6 bases). Trimming shortened V by 3 bases and J by 7 bases, and 12 bases separated the two germline ends. This CDR3 contains 14 residues. Germline values: CDR1 SGHTA, CDR2 FQGNSA.